This paragraph reports one TCR beta chain. Antigen specificity is unknown. This sample is drawn from a study of T cell responses to AZD1222 COVID-19 vaccine. Study details: Second-dose schedules of about 4 or about 12 weeks were combined.

Sequenced by immunoSEQ multiplex PCR; TCRdb stores in-frame clones only, minus some. The sample gives more than 95,000 clones, around 90% of which show up once; under 5% is in the top ten. Losses at the gene ends were 2 bases for V and 2 bases for J; bases not matched to a gene: 14. The CDR3 consists of 18 residues. CDR1 is MDHEN and CDR2 is SYDVKM in the germline V gene. Whole-study results and caveats: Within unmutated variant regions lay the reported targets of nearly half of spike-specific TCRs. Vaccine-related CD4 TCRs covered spike, predominating at 160-218 and 743-854. Only 5 or 6 people who got AZD1222 tested seropositive at baseline.

The material was peripheral blood, obtained on day 0 of AZD1222 vaccination. The sequence derives from an adult in good health. The chain is built from TRBV28 and TRBJ1-1, with 7 bases identical to TRBD1. The CDR3 reads CASSLPRDRININTEAFF. In DNA, the CDR3 is TGTGCCAGCAGTTTACCCCGGGACAGAATAAATATAAACACTGAAGCTTTCTTT.